Listed below are T cell receptor beta chains from one sample, sequenced in a study of human T cells and chemical hapten exposure. TCRdb reanalysed the RACE reads using MiXCR and keeps one entry per CDR3 protein. This sample has around 77,000 distinct CDR3 sequences, with approximately 9.8% found just once. The sequencing here drew on whole blood, taken in connection with sensitization to the hapten diphenylcyclopropenone (DPC). These receptors all come from a woman aged 40 to 50 with alopecia areata. Some clones in this sample may be carry-over from other donors' samples. CDR3s include the opening cysteine and the closing phenylalanine or tryptophan. The D gene is left open where the match is weak. Clone size is given for some rows only: seen once, a few or many times, or a class if the clone is expanded.

19	TRBV7-9	TRBJ2-3	NA	TRBD2	CASSLRMWTSGGPRDTQYF	TGTGCCAGCAGCTTAAGAATGTGGACTAGCGGGGGGCCCAGAGATACGCAGTATTTT
17	TRBV3-1	TRBJ1-5	many	NA	CASSQGLSGRGHQAQHF	TGTGCCAGCAGCCAAGGGTTAAGTGGGAGGGGCCATCAGGCCCAGCATTTT
14	TRBV25-1	TRBJ1-6	few	NA	CATSGFTYNSPLHF	TGTGCCACCAGCGGGTTCACCTATAATTCACCCCTCCACTTT
15	TRBV10-3	TRBJ2-2	NA	NA	CAISESQGNTGELFF	TGTGCCATCAGTGAGTCGCAGGGAAACACCGGGGAGCTGTTTTTT
14	TRBV7-2	TRBJ2-2	many	NA	CASTMEVGLGELFF	TGTGCCAGCACGATGGAGGTTGGGCTCGGGGAGCTGTTTTTT
15	TRBV18	TRBJ2-1	NA	TRBD2	CASSPSLAVPNEQFF	TGTGCCAGCTCACCATCACTAGCGGTTCCTAATGAGCAGTTCTTC
15	TRBV12-3/TRBV12-4	TRBJ2-5	many	NA	CASSLGWGRGETQYF	TGTGCCAGCAGTTTAGGATGGGGGCGGGGAGAGACCCAGTACTTC
16	TRBV28	TRBJ2-3	NA	NA	CASSLPGAAKGDTQYF	TGTGCCAGCAGTCTCCCGGGGGCAGCTAAGGGAGATACGCAGTATTTT
17	TRBV11-2	TRBJ1-4	NA	TRBD1	CASSLGGQGGTNEKLFF	TGTGCCAGCAGCTTAGGGGGACAGGGTGGAACTAATGAAAAACTGTTTTTT
12	TRBV12-3/TRBV12-4	TRBJ1-2	many	TRBD1	CASSSQGAGYTF	TGTGCCAGCAGTTCACAGGGGGCGGGCTACACCTTC
13	TRBV6-2/TRBV6-3	TRBJ2-7	many	NA	CASSPPSSYEQYF	TGTGCCAGCAGTCCACCTTCCTCCTACGAGCAGTACTTC
15	TRBV11-2	TRBJ2-1	many	TRBD2	CASSQASGGKHEQFF	TGTGCCAGCAGCCAAGCTAGCGGGGGGAAGCATGAGCAGTTCTTC
14	TRBV25-1	TRBJ2-3	many	NA	CASSEPGVADTQYF	TGTGCCAGCAGTGAACCCGGGGTGGCAGATACGCAGTATTTT
13	TRBV10-1	TRBJ1-2	many	NA	CASSESSGAGYTF	TGCGCCAGCAGTGAGTCGAGTGGAGCCGGCTACACCTTC
16	TRBV21-1	TRBJ2-7	many	NA	CASSSPGTGKTYEQYF	TGTGCCAGCAGCTCTCCCGGGACTGGAAAAACCTACGAGCAGTACTTC
14	TRBV5-1	TRBJ1-2	many	NA	CASSSGGTYYGYTF	TGCGCCAGCAGCTCCGGGGGTACTTACTATGGCTACACCTTC
16	TRBV20-1	TRBJ1-1	few	TRBD1	CSAHDKDRVRNAEAFF	TGCAGTGCTCATGATAAGGACAGGGTCAGGAACGCTGAAGCTTTCTTT
15	TRBV11-2	TRBJ1-4	many	NA	CASSLDPFRNEKLFF	TGTGCCAGCAGCTTAGATCCCTTCCGAAATGAAAAACTGTTTTTT
16	TRBV5-1	TRBJ2-7	many	TRBD2	CASSPGLAGGEREQYF	TGCGCCAGCAGCCCAGGACTAGCGGGGGGTGAACGCGAGCAGTACTTC
13	TRBV20-1	TRBJ2-5	few	NA	CSARVPTAMTQYF	TGCAGTGCTAGAGTCCCGACCGCAATGACCCAGTACTTC
13	TRBV15	TRBJ2-7	many	NA	CATSRKGSYEQYF	TGTGCCACCAGCAGGAAGGGGTCCTACGAGCAGTACTTC
11	TRBV12-3/TRBV12-4	TRBJ1-1	many	NA	CASSLEGDLFF	TGTGCCAGCAGTTTAGAGGGGGACCTGTTCTTT
14	TRBV29-1	TRBJ1-2	few	NA	CSVGFLTKNYGYTF	TGCAGCGTTGGGTTCCTGACAAAAAACTATGGCTACACCTTC
13	TRBV29-1	TRBJ2-1	many	NA	CSVSREARNEQFF	TGCAGCGTTTCTCGCGAGGCGCGGAATGAGCAGTTCTTC
15	TRBV11-2	TRBJ2-2	NA	NA	CASSFSPTNTGELFF	TGTGCCAGCAGCTTTTCTCCTACGAACACCGGGGAGCTGTTTTTT
14	TRBV6-5	TRBJ1-1	many	TRBD1	CASSRAQGAPEAFF	TGTGCCAGCAGTCGGGCCCAGGGGGCCCCTGAAGCTTTCTTT
12	TRBV30	TRBJ1-1	many	NA	CAWSMGNTEAFF	TGTGCCTGGAGTATGGGGAACACTGAAGCTTTCTTT
14	TRBV29-1	TRBJ2-2	few	TRBD1	CSVGQGASTGELFF	TGCAGCGTGGGACAGGGGGCGAGCACCGGGGAGCTGTTTTTT
14	TRBV5-1	TRBJ1-4	few	TRBD1	CASSSTGRKEKLFF	TGCGCCAGCAGCTCGACAGGGCGGAAGGAAAAACTGTTTTTT
13	TRBV28	TRBJ2-7	many	NA	CASSLEGAYEQYF	TGTGCCAGCAGTTTAGAGGGTGCCTACGAGCAGTACTTC
17	TRBV7-9	TRBJ2-4	few	NA	CASSPTPDREAKNIQYF	TGTGCCAGCAGCCCGACGCCGGACAGAGAAGCCAAAAACATTCAGTACTTC
15	TRBV30	TRBJ1-2	NA	NA	CAWSPMRIFDYGYTF	TGTGCCTGGAGCCCCATGAGGATATTTGACTATGGCTACACCTTC
15	TRBV7-2	TRBJ1-2	many	TRBD1	CASSLERQGSSGYTF	TGTGCCAGCAGCTTAGAGCGACAGGGAAGTAGTGGCTACACCTTC
15	TRBV5-4	TRBJ2-6	many	TRBD1	CASSRPGQGANVLTF	TGTGCCAGCAGCCGACCGGGACAGGGGGCCAACGTCCTGACTTTC
11	TRBV6-2/TRBV6-3	TRBJ2-1	many	NA	CASRGGPEQFF	TGTGCCAGCCGCGGGGGCCCTGAGCAGTTCTTC
13	TRBV20-1	TRBJ1-2	many	TRBD1	CSARQGWKEGYTF	TGCAGTGCTCGACAGGGGTGGAAAGAGGGCTACACCTTC
11	TRBV13	TRBJ1-2	many	NA	CASSLDYGYTF	TGTGCCAGCAGCTTGGACTATGGCTACACCTTC
14	TRBV6-5	TRBJ2-5	many	TRBD1	CASSYGTAQETQYF	TGTGCCAGCAGTTACGGGACAGCGCAAGAGACCCAGTACTTC
14	TRBV10-2	TRBJ2-1	few	TRBD2	CASRTSGAHNEQFF	TGCGCCAGCAGGACTAGCGGGGCCCACAATGAGCAGTTCTTC
17	TRBV28	TRBJ1-2	many	NA	CASRRAGGQTILRPLHF	TGTGCCAGCCGCAGGGCGGGGGGTCAGACGATCCTTCGGCCGCTCCATTTC
13	TRBV11-2	TRBJ2-4	many	TRBD1	CASSKGALYIQYF	TGTGCCAGCAGCAAGGGGGCGCTTTACATTCAGTACTTC
15	TRBV5-5	TRBJ1-5	many	NA	CASSLSPGRNQPQHF	TGTGCCAGCAGCTTGTCTCCAGGTAGAAATCAGCCCCAGCATTTT
19	TRBV7-2	TRBJ2-3	NA	NA	CASSLEVAGPFRGTDTQYF	TGTGCCAGCAGCTTAGAGGTAGCGGGGCCATTCAGGGGGACAGATACGCAGTATTTT
15	TRBV18	TRBJ1-1	NA	NA	CASSPLGPINTEAFF	TGTGCCAGCTCACCTCTTGGACCGATCAACACTGAAGCTTTCTTT
13	TRBV29-1	TRBJ2-5	few	NA	CSVDLSSVETQYF	TGCAGCGTTGATTTGTCTAGCGTGGAGACCCAGTACTTC
15	TRBV7-8	TRBJ2-1	many	NA	CASNGGDRELGEQFF	TGTGCCAGCAACGGGGGGGACAGGGAATTGGGTGAGCAGTTCTTC
16	TRBV12-3/TRBV12-4	TRBJ2-2	few	NA	CASSLRGTPNTGELFF	TGTGCCAGCAGTTTAAGGGGGACACCCAACACCGGGGAGCTGTTTTTT
12	TRBV29-1	TRBJ1-2	NA	NA	CSETPQGDGYTF	TGCAGCGAGACTCCGCAGGGTGATGGCTACACCTTC